The 16 T cell receptor beta chains given below trace back to one sample, sequenced in a study of shared clonotypes between healthy human individuals. Naive-designated CD8 cells lacked CD45RO, were positively enriched for CCR7, and omitted terminally differentiated effector memory CD45RA+ cells. Some clones are missing from TCRdb's copy, which holds only in-frame ones; the method was immunoSEQ multiplex PCR. Of around 600,000 clones listed, 95% are singletons. Material for sequencing was naive CD8+ T cells sorted from blood. These receptor sequences come from a woman in her 30s in good health.

This clone was observed once. V usage is TRBV27 and J usage is TRBJ2-7, with D tentatively TRBD1 (5 bases). The CDR3 spans 14 residues. From germline, CDR1 is MNHEY and CDR2 SMNVEV (reference sequence). V shed 2 bases and J shed 7 bases, with 15 bases lying between them. CDR3 sequence reads: CASSLSKGVGEQYF. The CDR3 DNA follows: TGTGCCAGCAGTTTAAGTAAAGGGGTAGGGGAGCAGTACTTC.

Only one count was recorded for this clone. This chain joins TRBV29-1 and TRBJ1-1; 7 bases map to TRBD1. Germline assignment: CDR1 SQVTM and CDR2 ANQGSEA. The CDR3 runs 13 residues. V dropped 8 bases and J dropped 4; count of bases not matched to a gene: 10. CDR3 region: CSLRQGEATEAFF. The CDR3 DNA is TGCAGCTTACGGCAGGGGGAGGCCACTGAAGCTTTCTTT.

In the case of this clone: The sample contains more than one DNA sequence encoding this CDR3. V gene TRBV27 combines with J gene TRBJ2-1; 7 bases align to TRBD2. CDR1 is MNHEY and CDR2 is SMNVEV in the germline V gene (reference sequence). This CDR3 contains 16 residues. Trimming removed 3 bases from V and 4 bases from J; junction bases left unmatched: 9. CDR3 sequence (DNA): TGTGCCAGCAGTTTCTCCGCGGGAGCGGTGTACAATGAGCAGTTCTTC. Its translation: CASSFSAGAVYNEQFF.

CDR3: CASILGVRTYNEQFF. For the CDR3, the DNA is TGTGCCAGCATCCTTGGAGTTCGGACCTACAATGAGCAGTTCTTC. The rearrangement joins TRBV7-8 to TRBJ2-1; D not resolved. Germline V gives CDR1 SGHVS, CDR2 FQNEAQ. The CDR3 extends over 15 amino acids. The germline V and J ends were trimmed by 7 bases and 2 bases, with 15 bases remaining between them.

This chain joins TRBV28 and TRBJ2-7; D gene unclear. Germline lookup yields CDR1 MDHEN and CDR2 SYDVKM. V lost 6 bases to trimming and J lost 1 base, with 16 bases between them. The CDR3 contains 15 residues. In DNA, the CDR3 is TGTGCCAGCAGGAACCAGGCGGATTCTTCCTACGAGCAGTACTTC. It codes for CASRNQADSSYEQYF.

The rearrangement joins TRBV19 to TRBJ1-5; D is perhaps TRBD1 (5 bases). Trimming stripped 5 bases from V and 0 bases from J, with 11 bases between. In germline, CDR1 is LNHDA, CDR2 SQIVND (reference sequence). The CDR3 has 15 residues. In DNA, the CDR3 is TGTGCCAGTAGTTGGGACGGAGATAGCAATCAGCCCCAGCATTTT. The encoded protein is CASSWDGDSNQPQHF.

The V call is TRBV30, the J call TRBJ2-7, with a weak D call TRBD1 (6 bases). The germline CDR1 and CDR2 sequences are GTSNPN and SVGIG (reference sequence). V was clipped by 4 bases and J by 5 bases, with 18 bases between them. This CDR3 contains 14 residues. The CDR3 here is CAWTMGAGGHEQYF. CDR3 in DNA: TGTGCCTGGACCATGGGGGCGGGTGGGCACGAGCAGTACTTC.

This chain connects TRBV19 to TRBJ2-1; D is possibly TRBD2 (5 bases). In germline, CDR1 is LNHDA, CDR2 SQIVND (reference sequence). The CDR3 is made up of 14 amino acids. V gave up 3 bases and J gave up 10 bases, with 16 bases separating them. The CDR3 here is CASSISGEAVEQFF. The CDR3 DNA reads as TGTGCCAGTAGTATCAGCGGTGAGGCGGTCGAGCAGTTCTTC.

Details on this clone: Other DNA variants within this sample encode the same CDR3. This chain links TRBV27 with TRBJ1-2; 10 bases are a match to TRBD1. The V gene's germline CDR1 is MNHEY and CDR2 SMNVEV (reference sequence). V shed 4 bases and J 2 bases; nucleotides not matched to a gene: 7. The CDR3 is 16 amino acids. Here the CDR3 DNA reads TGTGCCAGCAGTTCGGGACCGGGACAGGGGAACTATGGCTACACCTTC. This gives the protein CASSSGPGQGNYGYTF.

The chain couples TRBV28 to TRBJ2-7; the D gene is possibly TRBD1 (6 bases). The CDR3 length is 14 residues. Germline V lookup: CDR1 MDHEN, CDR2 SYDVKM. V lost 5 bases and J lost 0, with 11 bases in between. CDR3 DNA sequence: TGTGCCAGCAGTCCCCGGGACAACTCCTACGAGCAGTACTTC. Its protein is CASSPRDNSYEQYF.

The chain uses TRBV5-5 and TRBJ2-3; tentative D call: TRBD2 (5 bases). This CDR3 has 12 residues. The V end was cut by 5 bases, the J end by 4 bases, with 8 bases between. Germline V gene data show CDR1 as SGHKS and CDR2 as YYEKEE (reference sequence). CDR3 in DNA: TGTGCCAGCAGAACTAGGTCAGATACGCAGTATTTT. It encodes CASRTRSDTQYF.

The chain recombines TRBV5-1 with TRBJ2-5, with D tentatively TRBD1 or TRBD2 (5 bases each). The CDR3 contains 15 residues. Trimming removed 3 bases from V and 1 base from J, with 13 bases in between. Germline V CDR1 and CDR2: SGHRS, YFSETQ. The CDR3 DNA sequence: TGCGCCAGCAGCTGGTGGGGACCAACCCAAGAGACCCAGTACTTC. Residues: CASSWWGPTQETQYF.

This clone was detected once. The chain has TRBV27 and TRBJ2-7, with 7 bases aligning to TRBD1. CDR3 length equals 16 residues. The germline V gene encodes CDR1 MNHEY and CDR2 SMNVEV (reference sequence). The junction had 13 bases not matched to a gene; V was cut back by 6 bases and J by 2 bases. The DNA for the CDR3 is TGTGCCAGCAGCACGACAGGGCTCTTGGAGACCTACGAGCAGTACTTC. Amino acid sequence: CASSTTGLLETYEQYF.

For the CDR3, the DNA is TGTGCCAGCAGCTCCCCCTCTAGCGGGAGGGCCCAGGAGCAGTACTTC. Encoded protein: CASSSPSSGRAQEQYF. The rearrangement uses TRBV7-9 and TRBJ2-7; 12 bases fit TRBD2. Unmatched junction bases numbered 11, after V lost 4 bases and J lost 7 bases. This CDR3 comprises 16 residues. Looked up from germline, CDR1 is SEHNR and CDR2 is FQNEAQ (reference sequence). The entire variable domain, with the rest obtained from reference TRBV7-9 and TRBJ2-7, is as follows: DTGVSQNPRHKITKRGQNVTFRCDPISEHNRLYWYRQTLGQGPEFLTYFQNEAQLEKSRLLSDRFSAERPKGSFSTLEIQRTEQGDSAMYLCASSSPSSGRAQEQYFGPGTRLTVT.

J is TRBJ1-3 and V is TRBV19; 7 bases fit TRBD1. This CDR3 contains 15 residues. The germline V gene encodes CDR1 LNHDA and CDR2 SQIVND (reference sequence). V gave up 10 bases and J gave up 1 base; unmatched junction bases: 10. The CDR3 spells CATSGQTGSGNTIYF. The CDR3 DNA is TGTGCCACTTCGGGACAGACTGGATCTGGAAACACCATATATTTT.

V usage is TRBV27 and J usage is TRBJ2-1; the match to TRBD2 covers 13 bases. Germline CDR1 reads MNHEY; CDR2 reads SMNVEV (reference sequence). CDR3 length equals 18 residues. The V and J ends lost 3 bases and 4 bases, in that order; junction bases with no gene match: 9. In DNA, the CDR3 is TGTGCCAGCAGTTTTGGACTAGCGGGAGACCGGTTATACAATGAGCAGTTCTTC. It yields the protein CASSFGLAGDRLYNEQFF.